This TCR beta chain was retrieved from a study of response to subunit inactivated influenza vaccine (dated by TCRdb to the late 2010s). A note on the overall study: Deep quantitative T cell receptor repertoire profiling was used in the study to track responses to a trivalent subunit inactivated influenza vaccine. General conclusions and limits of the study: According to the authors, only a limited number of new T cells may be recruited by each seasonal influenza vaccination.

Counted from cysteine to phenylalanine, this CDR3 has 19 amino acids. This entry keeps only the CDR3 DNA: 57 bases, framed from base 1. Between the V and J ends, shortened by 1 base and 5 bases respectively, the junction contains 26 bases. Looking up the germline V gene yields CDR1 MGHRA and CDR2 YSYEKL. On this clonotype: Its antigen remains undetermined. The sample holds no much larger clone one base away, and base qualities are not on file.

Libraries were constructed by RT-PCR. The sequencer listed for this sample is Illumina HiSeq 2500. Using fastp at Q25 and MiXCR, TCRdb reprocessed the public reads and kept productive beta chains. Every CDR3 protein is listed once, alongside the most common genes and DNA of its rows. The sample has about 520,000 distinct CDR3 sequences on record, roughly 7.9% of them singletons. The top ten constitute roughly 13% of the sample. The specimen comprised PBMCs from blood, sampled around 25 months after vaccination. Recombination connected TRBV4-1 to TRBJ2-5; the D segment could be TRBD1, given 7 matching bases. This clonotype was sampled from a man aged 45-69 years who received an inactivated influenza vaccine. Donor details come from another sample of the same person, matched by shared clones. The DNA is as follows: TGCGCCAGCAGCCAAGCCCGGGGTCGCGGACAGGTCCGGGGGGAGACCCAGTACTTC. This gives the protein CASSQARGRGQVRGETQYF.